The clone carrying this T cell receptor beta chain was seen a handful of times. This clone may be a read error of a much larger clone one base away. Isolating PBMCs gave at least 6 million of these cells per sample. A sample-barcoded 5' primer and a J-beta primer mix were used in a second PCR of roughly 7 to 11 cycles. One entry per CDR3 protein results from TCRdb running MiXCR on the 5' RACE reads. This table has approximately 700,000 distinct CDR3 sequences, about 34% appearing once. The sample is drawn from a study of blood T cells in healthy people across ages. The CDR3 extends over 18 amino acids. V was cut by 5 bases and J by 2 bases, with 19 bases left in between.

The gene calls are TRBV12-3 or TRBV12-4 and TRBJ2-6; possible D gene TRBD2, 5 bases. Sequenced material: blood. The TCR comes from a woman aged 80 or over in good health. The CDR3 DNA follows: TGTGCCAGCAGTACGAGGGCCCCGACGACCCCTGGGGCCAACGTCCTGACTTTC. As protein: CASSTRAPTTPGANVLTF.